This T cell receptor (beta chain) comes out of a study of beta chain features in type 1 diabetes. Regarding the study as a whole: Across all four CD4+ subsets, people with type 1 diabetes showed modestly shorter TCRB CDR3s.

Notes on this clone: Its specificity is unknown.

The whole isolated RNA underwent reverse transcription, so sequencing captured expressed TCRB transcripts. Read counts averaged around 3.9 million for samples of naive, central memory and regulatory T cells. Method: immunoSEQ multiplex PCR; TCRdb's copy keeps in-frame clones and lacks some. This sample has 140,000 to 150,000 clones, with around 50% found just once. V lost 11 bases to trimming and J lost 0 bases, with 16 bases between them. The length of the CDR3 is 14 residues. Germline loops: CDR1 SGHAT, CDR2 FQDESV (reference sequence). The sequenced sample consisted of Tregs from blood. This sequence joins TRBV11-1 and TRBJ2-5; possible D gene TRBD2, 6 bases. The clonotype comes from a man younger than 35 in good health. CDR3 in DNA: TGTGCCTCCACAGCGGGCCGGTACCAAGAGACCCAGTACTTC. Protein product: CASTAGRYQETQYF.